This TCR beta chain comes out of a study of T cells in Graves' hyperthyroidism and ophthalmopathy. General study points: Also found in blood were most expanded thyroid clonotypes above 0.001.

TCR beta CDR3 sequences were amplified from RNA transcripts. RT-PCR in the first round (using the HTBI primer set) targeted the TCR CDR3. TCRdb analysed the multiplex PCR reads with MiXCR anew, one entry per CDR3 protein. Here the sample spans more than 300,000 distinct CDR3 sequences, approximately 18% being singletons. On this clonotype itself: The antigen remains unidentified.

V lost 5 bases and J lost 5, with 15 bases in between. Germline lookup yields CDR1 SGHVS and CDR2 FQNEAQ. This CDR3 is built from 14 residues. The chain is built from TRBV7-8 and TRBJ1-1; no definite D call. Input material: blood. The sequence was obtained from a woman aged 25 to 39 with Graves' hyperthyroidism that later progressed to Graves' ophthalmopathy. CDR3 DNA sequence: TGTGCCAGCAGCCAAGGAGGCGTAGGGACTGAAGCTTTCTTT. This encodes CASSQGGVGTEAFF.